The T cell receptor (beta chain) described here comes from a study of T cell clonality in common variable immunodeficiency. Findings of the study overall: Fewer TCRbeta clones were shared among CVID subjects than controls.

There are many counts of this clone. Its antigen is as yet unknown. The read ends 3 residues before the CDR3 terminus; that terminus is restored from the germline J gene. Most patients and controls had Caucasian heritage. Heparinized whole blood, roughly 4.5 to 8 ml, came from each donor. Sequencing input was equivalent genomic DNA from CVID and controls. Data came from immunoSEQ multiplex PCR; TCRdb stores just in-frame clones and leaves some out. Observed are about 47,000 clones, no singletons, with the top ten taking about 6%. J was trimmed by 5 bases and V by 1 base; bases with no gene match: 3. The length of the CDR3 is 14 residues. Looked up from germline, CDR1 is SGHVS and CDR2 is FQNEAQ.

V gene TRBV7-8 combines with J gene TRBJ2-7; 9 positions match TRBD2. The source of this sequence is a person aged 18-70 years in good health. The sequencing input was peripheral blood mononuclear cells. CDR3 DNA (partial): TGTGCCAGCAGCTTAGTAGCGGGGGTCCACGAG. It is translated as CASSLVAGVHE. The complete CDR3 protein is CASSLVAGVHEQYF.